Sequencing of this T cell receptor beta chain was carried out in a study of blood T cell repertoires in COVID-19. In the study overall: The study drew acute and convalescent COVID-19 samples from the United States, Italy and Spain. T cells, B-cell-depleted T cells, or PBMCs provided the cDNA or gDNA that served as material.

In the original processing: Scientists estimated how many nucleated cells there were by amplifying reference gene primers. Here immunoSEQ multiplex PCR was the method, and the copy in TCRdb shows in-frame clones only, minus some. That table supplies the V and J calls and clone size; D and trimming were determined from the DNA. Found here are roughly 53,000 clones, 82% of them singletons; the top ten hold 13% to 15%. The CDR3 has 16 amino acids. Germline CDR1 and CDR2: GTSNPN and SVGIG (reference sequence). V was clipped by 1 base and J by 0 bases; unmatched bases: 5. Sequenced: peripheral blood. This clonotype was obtained from a human donor in a cohort sampled during active COVID-19. V usage is TRBV30 and J usage is TRBJ2-3, with 9 bases aligning to TRBD2. The CDR3 sequence: CAWSGLAGASTDTQYF. The CDR3 DNA follows: TGTGCCTGGAGTGGGTTAGCGGGAGCTAGCACAGATACGCAGTATTTT.